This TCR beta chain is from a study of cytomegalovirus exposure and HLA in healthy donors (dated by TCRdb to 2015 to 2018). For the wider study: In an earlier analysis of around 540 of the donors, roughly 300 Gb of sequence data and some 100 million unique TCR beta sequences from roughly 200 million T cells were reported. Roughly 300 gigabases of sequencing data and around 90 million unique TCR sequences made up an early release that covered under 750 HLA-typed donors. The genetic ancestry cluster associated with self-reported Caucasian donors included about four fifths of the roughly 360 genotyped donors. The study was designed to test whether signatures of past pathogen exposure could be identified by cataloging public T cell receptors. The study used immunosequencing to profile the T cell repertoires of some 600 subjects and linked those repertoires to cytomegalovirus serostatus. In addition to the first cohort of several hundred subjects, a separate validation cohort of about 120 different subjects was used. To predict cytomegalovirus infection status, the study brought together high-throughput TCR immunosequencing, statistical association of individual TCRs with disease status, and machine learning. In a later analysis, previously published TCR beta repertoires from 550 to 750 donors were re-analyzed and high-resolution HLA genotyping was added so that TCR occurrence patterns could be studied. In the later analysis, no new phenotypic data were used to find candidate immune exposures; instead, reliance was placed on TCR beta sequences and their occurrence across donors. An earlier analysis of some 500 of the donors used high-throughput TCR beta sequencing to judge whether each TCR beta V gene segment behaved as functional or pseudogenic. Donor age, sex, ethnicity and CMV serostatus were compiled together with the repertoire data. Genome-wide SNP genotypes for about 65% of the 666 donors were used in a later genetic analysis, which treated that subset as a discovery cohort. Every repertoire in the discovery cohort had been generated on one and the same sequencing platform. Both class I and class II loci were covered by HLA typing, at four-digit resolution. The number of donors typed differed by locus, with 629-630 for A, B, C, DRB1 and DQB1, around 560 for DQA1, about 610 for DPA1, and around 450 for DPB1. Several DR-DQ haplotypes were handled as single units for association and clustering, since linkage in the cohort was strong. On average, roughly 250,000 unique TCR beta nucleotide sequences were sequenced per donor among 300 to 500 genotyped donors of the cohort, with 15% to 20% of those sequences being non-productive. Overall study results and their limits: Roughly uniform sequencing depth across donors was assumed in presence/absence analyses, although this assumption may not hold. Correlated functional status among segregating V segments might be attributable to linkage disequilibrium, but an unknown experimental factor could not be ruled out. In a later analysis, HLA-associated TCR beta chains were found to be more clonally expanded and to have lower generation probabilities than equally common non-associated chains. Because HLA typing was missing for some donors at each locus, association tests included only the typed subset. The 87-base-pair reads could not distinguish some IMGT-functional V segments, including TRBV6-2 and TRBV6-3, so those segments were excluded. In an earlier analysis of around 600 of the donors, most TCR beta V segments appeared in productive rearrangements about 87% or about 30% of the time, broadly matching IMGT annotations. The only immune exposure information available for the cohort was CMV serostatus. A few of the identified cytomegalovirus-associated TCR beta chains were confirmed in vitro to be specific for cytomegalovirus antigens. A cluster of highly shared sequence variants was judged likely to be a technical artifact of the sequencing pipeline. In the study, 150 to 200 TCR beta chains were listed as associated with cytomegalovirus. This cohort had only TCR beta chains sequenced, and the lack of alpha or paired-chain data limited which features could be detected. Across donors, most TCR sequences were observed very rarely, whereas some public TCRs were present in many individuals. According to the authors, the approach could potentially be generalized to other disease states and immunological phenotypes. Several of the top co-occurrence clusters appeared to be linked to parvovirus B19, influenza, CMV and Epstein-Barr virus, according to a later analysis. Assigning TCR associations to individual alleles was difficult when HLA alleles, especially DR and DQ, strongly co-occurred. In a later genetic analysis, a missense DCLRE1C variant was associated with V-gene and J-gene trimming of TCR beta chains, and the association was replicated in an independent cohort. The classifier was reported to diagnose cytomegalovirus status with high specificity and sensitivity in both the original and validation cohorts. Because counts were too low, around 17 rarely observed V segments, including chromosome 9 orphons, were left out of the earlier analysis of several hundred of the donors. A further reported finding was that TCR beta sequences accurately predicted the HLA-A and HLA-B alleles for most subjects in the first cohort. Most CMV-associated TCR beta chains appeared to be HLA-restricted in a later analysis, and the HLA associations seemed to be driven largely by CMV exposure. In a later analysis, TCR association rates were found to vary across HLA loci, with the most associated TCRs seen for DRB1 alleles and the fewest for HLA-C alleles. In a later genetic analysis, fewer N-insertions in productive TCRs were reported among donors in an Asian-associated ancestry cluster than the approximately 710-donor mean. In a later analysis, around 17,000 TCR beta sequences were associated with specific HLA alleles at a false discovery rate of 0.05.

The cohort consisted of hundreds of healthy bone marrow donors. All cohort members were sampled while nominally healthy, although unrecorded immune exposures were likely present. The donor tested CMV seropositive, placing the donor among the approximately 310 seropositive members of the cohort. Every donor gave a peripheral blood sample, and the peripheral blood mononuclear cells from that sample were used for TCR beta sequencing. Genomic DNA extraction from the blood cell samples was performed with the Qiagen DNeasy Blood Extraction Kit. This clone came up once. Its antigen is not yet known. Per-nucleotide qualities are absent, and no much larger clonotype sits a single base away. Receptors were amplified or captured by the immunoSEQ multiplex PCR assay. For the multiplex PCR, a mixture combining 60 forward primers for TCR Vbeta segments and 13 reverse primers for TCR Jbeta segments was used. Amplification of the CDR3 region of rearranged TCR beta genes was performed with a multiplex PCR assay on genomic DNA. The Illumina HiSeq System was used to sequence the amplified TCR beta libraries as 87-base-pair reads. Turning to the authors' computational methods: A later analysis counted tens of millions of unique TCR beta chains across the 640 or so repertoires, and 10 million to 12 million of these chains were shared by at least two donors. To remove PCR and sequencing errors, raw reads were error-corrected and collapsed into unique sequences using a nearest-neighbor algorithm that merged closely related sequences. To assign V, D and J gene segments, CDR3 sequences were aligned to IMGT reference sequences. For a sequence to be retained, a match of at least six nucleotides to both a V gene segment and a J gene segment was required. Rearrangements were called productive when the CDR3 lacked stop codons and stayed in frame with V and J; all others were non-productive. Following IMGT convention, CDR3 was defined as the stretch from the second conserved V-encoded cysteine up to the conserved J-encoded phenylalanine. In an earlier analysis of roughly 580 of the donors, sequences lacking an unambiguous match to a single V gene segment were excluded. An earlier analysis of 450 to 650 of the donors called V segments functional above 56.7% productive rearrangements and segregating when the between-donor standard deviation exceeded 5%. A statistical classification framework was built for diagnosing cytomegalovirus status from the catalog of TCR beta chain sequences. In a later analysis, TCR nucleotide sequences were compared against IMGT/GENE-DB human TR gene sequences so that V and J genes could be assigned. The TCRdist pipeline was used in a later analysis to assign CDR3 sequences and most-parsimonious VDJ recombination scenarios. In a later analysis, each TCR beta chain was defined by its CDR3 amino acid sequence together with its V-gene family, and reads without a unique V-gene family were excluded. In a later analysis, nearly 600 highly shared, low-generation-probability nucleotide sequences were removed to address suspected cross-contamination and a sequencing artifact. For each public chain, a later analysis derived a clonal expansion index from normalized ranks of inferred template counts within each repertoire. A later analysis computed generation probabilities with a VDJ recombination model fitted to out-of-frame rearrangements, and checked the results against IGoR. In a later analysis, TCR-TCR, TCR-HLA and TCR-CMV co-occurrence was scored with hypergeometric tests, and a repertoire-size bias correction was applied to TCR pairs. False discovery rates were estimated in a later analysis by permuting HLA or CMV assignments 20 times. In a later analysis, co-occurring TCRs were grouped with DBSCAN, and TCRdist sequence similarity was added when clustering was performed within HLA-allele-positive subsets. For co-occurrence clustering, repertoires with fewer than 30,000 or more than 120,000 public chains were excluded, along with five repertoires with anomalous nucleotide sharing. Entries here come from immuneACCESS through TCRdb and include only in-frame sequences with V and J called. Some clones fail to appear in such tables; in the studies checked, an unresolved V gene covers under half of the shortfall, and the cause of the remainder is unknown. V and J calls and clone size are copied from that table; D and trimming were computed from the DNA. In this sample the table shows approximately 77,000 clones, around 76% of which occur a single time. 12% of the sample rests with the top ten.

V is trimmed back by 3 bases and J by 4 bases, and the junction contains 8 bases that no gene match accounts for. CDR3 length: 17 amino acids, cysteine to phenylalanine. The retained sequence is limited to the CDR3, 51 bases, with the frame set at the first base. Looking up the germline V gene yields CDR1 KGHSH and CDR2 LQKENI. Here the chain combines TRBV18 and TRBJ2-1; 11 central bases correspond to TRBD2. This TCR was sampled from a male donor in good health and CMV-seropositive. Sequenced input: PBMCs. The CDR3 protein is CASSPPAGTSGYNEQFF. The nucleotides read TGTGCCAGCTCACCTCCGGCGGGGACTAGCGGTTACAATGAGCAGTTCTTC.